These 21 T cell receptor beta chains were sequenced from one sample in a study of shared clonotypes between healthy human individuals. This table comes from immunoSEQ multiplex PCR, and its TCRdb copy is limited to in-frame clones, with some not included. The sample has 2 million to 2.5 million clones, over 85% seen once; the top ten hold 0.36%. Material: naive CD4+ T cells from PBMCs. The subset here: CD45RA+ positively selected. Every receptor here comes from a man between 18 and 29 years old in good health. Some clones in this sample may be carry-over from other donors' samples.

This clone was seen a single time. V is TRBV2 and J is TRBJ1-3, with D unclear. Germline V lookup: CDR1 SNHLY, CDR2 FYNNEI. The germline V and J ends were trimmed by 2 bases and 0 bases, with 14 bases remaining between them. The CDR3 is 17 amino acids. This chain's CDR3 is CASSELRTSGSGNTIYF. CDR3 bases: TGTGCCAGCAGTGAACTTCGAACGTCCGGCTCTGGAAACACCATATATTTT.

The rearrangement uses TRBV7-9 and TRBJ2-7; 7 bases map to TRBD1. V lost 5 bases, J lost 4 bases, and 8 bases stayed unmatched. The length of the CDR3 is 14 residues. Germline V gene data show CDR1 as SEHNR and CDR2 as FQNEAQ (reference sequence). The CDR3 here is CASSLTGYAYEQYF. CDR3 DNA sequence: TGTGCCAGCAGCCTGACAGGGTATGCGTACGAGCAGTACTTC.

This clone was recorded only once. The rearrangement joins TRBV9 to TRBJ1-2; tentatively, D is TRBD1 (6 bases). The CDR3 is 17 residues long. Germline CDR1 reads SGDLS; CDR2 reads YYNGEE. The V end was cut by 4 bases, the J end by 7 bases, with 26 bases between. CDR3: CASSPNTRGPAQGGYTF. The DNA for the CDR3 is TGTGCCAGCAGCCCAAATACCAGGGGCCCGGCTCAGGGTGGCTACACCTTC.

The gene calls are TRBV5-1 and TRBJ2-7; D might be TRBD1 or TRBD2, each matching 5 bases. V gave up 4 bases and J gave up 0 bases, with 14 bases separating them. Germline CDR1 SGHRS, CDR2 YFSETQ. CDR3 length: 15 residues. In nucleotides, the CDR3 is TGCGCCAGCAGCGCCCGGGACGGTAGCTCCTACGAGCAGTACTTC. This codes for CASSARDGSSYEQYF. The whole variable domain, filled in from reference TRBV5-1 and TRBJ2-7, reads KAGVTQTPRYLIKTRGQQVTLSCSPISGHRSVSWYQQTPGQGLQFLFEYFSETQRNKGNFPGRFSGRQFSNSRSEMNVSTLELGDSALYLCASSARDGSSYEQYFGPGTRLTVT.

V usage is TRBV2 and J usage is TRBJ1-5; D is unresolved. This CDR3 contains 16 residues. The germline V gene has CDR1 SNHLY and CDR2 FYNNEI. Trimming left V 7 bases short and J 4 bases short, with 20 bases between. The CDR3 here is CASTPRWAAGNQPQHF. CDR3 nucleotides: TGTGCCAGCACCCCTCGTTGGGCGGCGGGGAATCAGCCCCAGCATTTT.

J is TRBJ2-1 and V is TRBV2, with 9 bases that match TRBD2. Looked up from germline, CDR1 is SNHLY and CDR2 is FYNNEI. The V and J ends lost 6 bases and 16 bases, in that order; junction bases with no gene match: 22. The CDR3 runs to 16 residues. CDR3 protein: CASSPSWYRNSGSNFF. The CDR3 DNA reads TGTGCCAGCAGCCCGTCCTGGTACAGAAATAGCGGGAGCAATTTCTTC. The full variable domain, in which reference TRBV2 and TRBJ2-1 provide the parts outside the CDR3, is EPEVTQTPSHQVTQMGQEVILRCVPISNHLYFYWYRQILGQKVEFLVSFYNNEISEKSEIFDDQFSVERPDGSNFTLKIRSTKLEDSAMYFCASSPSWYRNSGSNFFGPGTRLTVL.

The CDR3 is CATSKRTGDGYTF. The CDR3 DNA is TGTGCCACCAGCAAAAGAACAGGGGATGGCTACACCTTC. V is TRBV15 and J is TRBJ1-2; 7 bases map to TRBD1. Losses at the gene ends were 4 bases for V and 6 bases for J; bases not matched to a gene: 5. Germline V gives CDR1 LNHNV, CDR2 YYDKDF (reference sequence). There are 13 residues in the CDR3.

The chain combines TRBV28 with TRBJ2-1; a weak D match, TRBD2 (5 bases). Germline V gene sequence: CDR1 MDHEN, CDR2 SYDVKM. Between the trimmed V and J ends, which lost 7 bases and 1 base, there was a span of 11 bases. The CDR3 length is 14 residues. The CDR3 DNA reads TGTGCCAGCACCCCTAGGACTTCCTACAATGAGCAGTTCTTC. Its translation: CASTPRTSYNEQFF.

The rearrangement joins TRBV5-1 to TRBJ2-6; D call uncertain. Looked up from germline, CDR1 is SGHRS and CDR2 is YFSETQ. CDR3 length: 14 residues. Trimming removed 1 base at V and 4 bases at J, with 6 bases between. The CDR3, as DNA: TGCGCCAGCAGCTTGACAGTAGGGGCCAACGTCCTGACTTTC. This translates into CASSLTVGANVLTF.

The rearrangement uses TRBV7-2 and TRBJ1-1; 7 bases agree with TRBD1. Germline CDR1 and CDR2: SGHTA and FQGNSA. The CDR3 has 14 residues. Trimming took 1 base from V and 3 from J; bases not matched to a gene: 2. CDR3 DNA: TGTGCCAGCAGCTTAGTAGGGGGCTACACTGAAGCTTTCTTT. It encodes CASSLVGGYTEAFF.

V and J are TRBV7-3 and TRBJ2-1; D possibly uses TRBD1 or TRBD2 (5 bases each). V was trimmed by 5 bases and J by 0 bases, leaving 14 bases between them. Germline V gene data show CDR1 as SGHTA and CDR2 as FQGTGA. The CDR3 contains 16 residues. Here the CDR3 DNA reads TGTGCCAGCAGCAGCCGGGACCCGAGCTCCTACAATGAGCAGTTCTTC. It translates to CASSSRDPSSYNEQFF.

The V gene is TRBV4-3, the J gene TRBJ2-3; a possible D gene is TRBD2 (6 bases). The V and J ends lost 4 bases and 5 bases respectively, with 19 bases between them. From germline, CDR1 is LGHNA and CDR2 YSLEER. The CDR3 consists of 16 residues. CDR3 sequence (DNA): TGCGCCAGCAGCCGGAGACCGGGACTGGGTGGAGATACGCAGTATTTT. Translating it yields CASSRRPGLGGDTQYF.

In its sample, this clone was seen once. The chain joins TRBV7-3 to TRBJ2-5; D is uncertain. V lost 2 bases and J 5 bases, leaving 9 bases between the germline ends. Germline V gene data show CDR1 as SGHTA and CDR2 as FQGTGA. The CDR3 contains 13 residues. The CDR3 sequence is CASSLQRLETQYF. CDR3 DNA: TGTGCCAGCAGCTTACAGAGATTGGAGACCCAGTACTTC.

The V and J genes are TRBV15 and TRBJ2-3; 7 nucleotides align to TRBD2. CDR1 LNHNV and CDR2 YYDKDF come from the germline V gene (reference sequence). The CDR3 has 17 amino acids. The V gene end was trimmed by 1 base and the J gene end by 6 bases; junction bases not matched to a gene: 13. CDR3 nucleotides: TGTGCCACCAGCAGAGGTCTTTCGGGGGAGGGCCGGGATACGCAGTATTTT. Translated, it gives CATSRGLSGEGRDTQYF.

This clone came up once. The chain has TRBV2 and TRBJ2-3; D remains unclear. Germline V gives CDR1 SNHLY, CDR2 FYNNEI. The CDR3 is 15 amino acids. Trimming took off 5 bases at V and 0 bases at J, with 12 bases between the two ends. CDR3 coding DNA: TGTGCCAGCAGTCCACGCCAAACTAGCACAGATACGCAGTATTTT. Amino acid sequence: CASSPRQTSTDTQYF.

J is TRBJ2-7 and V is TRBV7-9; 7 bases are shared with TRBD1. V dropped 5 bases and J dropped 7; count of bases not matched to a gene: 2. Germline-derived CDR1 and CDR2 are SEHNR and FQNEAQ (reference sequence). This CDR3 has 11 residues. For the CDR3, the DNA is TGTGCCAGCAGCGCGGACAGGGAGCAGTACTTC. Translated, it gives CASSADREQYF.

The chain carries TRBV6-5 and TRBJ1-5; D is unresolved. CDR3 size: 14 residues. Trimming took off 6 bases at V and 4 bases at J, with 13 bases between the two ends. CDR1 and CDR2 (germline): MNHEY, SVGAGI. This CDR3 reads CASRTKGPNQPQHF. Written as DNA, the CDR3 is TGTGCCAGCAGGACCAAGGGCCCAAATCAGCCCCAGCATTTT.

The CDR3 coding sequence is TGTGCCAGTAGTTCAGGGGAAACCGGGGAGCTGTTTTTT. Translated: CASSSGETGELFF. The gene calls are TRBV19 and TRBJ2-2; D is perhaps TRBD1 (6 bases). V was shortened by 5 bases and J by 5 bases, with 9 bases between the two germline ends. Germline-derived CDR1 and CDR2 are LNHDA and SQIVND (reference sequence). The CDR3 runs 13 residues.

The gene calls are TRBV5-4 and TRBJ2-7, with a weak D call TRBD2 (6 bases). CDR3 length: 16 residues. The V gene lost 4 bases and the J gene lost 5 bases, with 22 bases spanning the gap. CDR1 SGHNT and CDR2 YYREEE come from the germline V gene (reference sequence). CDR3 nucleotide sequence: TGTGCCAGCAGCCCTAGGAGGGGAGGTATCCAAAACGAGCAGTACTTC. Translation: CASSPRRGGIQNEQYF.

The sample holds one count of this clone. This CDR3 is CASSLGGSDTQYF. The CDR3 DNA follows: TGTGCCAGCAGCTTGGGAGGGTCAGATACGCAGTATTTT. This chain links TRBV5-6 with TRBJ2-3; TRBD2 might be the D (5 bases). Trimming stripped 0 bases from V and 4 bases from J, with 6 bases between. This CDR3 region has 13 residues. Germline V gene lookup returns CDR1 SGHDT and CDR2 YYEEEE. The full variable domain, in which reference TRBV5-6 and TRBJ2-3 provide the parts outside the CDR3, is DAGVTQSPTHLIKTRGQQVTLRCSPKSGHDTVSWYQQALGQGPQFIFQYYEEEERQRGNFPDRFSGHQFPNYSSELNVNALLLGDSALYLCASSLGGSDTQYFGPGTRLTVL.

This chain links TRBV30 with TRBJ1-2, with 12 nucleotides matching TRBD1. Germline V gene lookup returns CDR1 GTSNPN and CDR2 SVGIG (reference sequence). The CDR3 has 16 residues. Germline trimming cut 2 bases from V and 3 bases from J; bases unmatched to any gene: 7. CDR3 coding DNA: TGTGCCTGGAGTCGATCCCGGGACAGGGGGCACTATGGCTACACCTTC. Translation: CAWSRSRDRGHYGYTF.